One and the same sample provided the 21 T cell receptor beta chains below, sequenced in a study of response to subunit inactivated influenza vaccine. TCRdb fed the RT-PCR reads into MiXCR, producing one record per CDR3 protein. Found here are approximately 700,000 distinct CDR3 sequences, 14% of them singletons; the top ten hold approximately 7%. The sequenced sample was PBMCs from blood, obtained 14 days before vaccination. The receptors originated from a man over 45 who received an inactivated influenza vaccine.

The rearrangement joins TRBV20-1 to TRBJ2-7; D may be TRBD1 or TRBD2 (7 bases each). From germline, CDR1 is DFQATT and CDR2 SNEGSKA (reference sequence). The CDR3 consists of 19 residues. Deletions cut 6 bases from V and 4 bases from J, with 34 bases between. CDR3 DNA sequence: TGCAGTGCCGGGCCCCTTCTCGACAGGGAGGGGGCAAGTAGGTACGAGCAGTACTTC. As protein: CSAGPLLDREGASRYEQYF.

A few counts support this clonotype. The CDR3 reads CASRQLDGSGNSPLHF. The CDR3 DNA follows: TGTGCCAGCAGGCAGCTCGACGGTTCCGGTAATTCACCCCTCCACTTT. The chain combines TRBV6-1 with TRBJ1-6; no firm D call. V lost 6 bases and J lost 6, with 18 bases in between. Germline assignment: CDR1 MNHNS and CDR2 SASEGT. There are 16 residues in the CDR3.

The V and J genes are TRBV7-3 and TRBJ2-1; maybe TRBD2 (6 bases). There are 15 residues in the CDR3. Germline V CDR1 and CDR2: SGHTA, FQGTGA. V lost 2 bases, J lost 2 bases, and 10 bases lay in between. DNA for the CDR3: TGTGCCAGCAGCTTATCCGGGAGACCCTACAATGAGCAGTTCTTC. This encodes CASSLSGRPYNEQFF.

This clonotype was seen a few times. V usage is TRBV28 and J usage is TRBJ2-7; D is possibly TRBD1 (5 bases). Germline V gene sequence: CDR1 MDHEN, CDR2 SYDVKM. Trimming left V 7 bases short and J 4 bases short, with 11 bases between. The CDR3 is made up of 12 amino acids. CDR3 protein: CASKQGLYEQYF. The CDR3 coding sequence is TGTGCCAGCAAGCAGGGATTGTACGAGCAGTACTTC.

This chain joins TRBV10-3 and TRBJ2-3; 12 positions agree with TRBD2. The length of the CDR3 is 16 residues. CDR1 and CDR2 (germline): ENHRY, SYGVKD. The ends lost 3 bases at V and 3 bases at J; junction bases unmatched: 4. In DNA, the CDR3 is TGTGCCATCAGTGATCCTAGCGGGAGGGGAACAGATACGCAGTATTTT. As protein: CAISDPSGRGTDTQYF.

The rearrangement joins TRBV20-1 to TRBJ2-3; unclear D gene. Trimming took off 6 bases at V and 10 bases at J, with 14 bases between the two ends. CDR1 and CDR2 from the germline V gene are DFQATT and SNEGSKA (reference sequence). The CDR3 is 11 residues long. The DNA of the CDR3 is TGCAGTGCCCTTGGCTGGGATTCGCAGTATTTT. Translating it yields CSALGWDSQYF.

The J gene is TRBJ1-6, the V gene TRBV4-2; D gene unclear. Germline assignment: CDR1 LGHNA and CDR2 YNFKEQ. V was shortened by 1 base and J by 8 bases, with 12 bases between the two germline ends. CDR3 length: 15 amino acids. The CDR3: CASSQGWRRDSPLHF. CDR3 in DNA: TGTGCCAGCAGCCAAGGATGGAGGCGAGATTCACCCCTCCACTTT.

CDR3 nucleotides: TGTGCCAGCAGTTTATCCAGGTCCCACGAGCAGTACTTC. Protein product: CASSLSRSHEQYF. V and J are TRBV28 and TRBJ2-7, with D uncertain. The CDR3 runs to 13 residues. Trimming cost V 1 base and J 5 bases, with 9 bases left between them. Germline assignment: CDR1 MDHEN and CDR2 SYDVKM.

This clonotype was seen more than once but under ten times. The chain is built from TRBV7-9 and TRBJ2-7; D possibly corresponds to TRBD1 (5 bases). The V gene lost 4 bases and the J gene lost 2 bases, with 15 bases spanning the gap. This CDR3 contains 15 residues. The germline V gene has CDR1 SEHNR and CDR2 FQNEAQ (reference sequence). The CDR3 coding sequence is TGTGCCAGCAGCTCCTCCAGGGAAGGGGCCTACGAGCAGTACTTC. Its translation: CASSSSREGAYEQYF. Supplemented by reference TRBV7-9 and TRBJ2-7, the full variable domain reads DTGVSQNPRHKITKRGQNVTFRCDPISEHNRLYWYRQTLGQGPEFLTYFQNEAQLEKSRLLSDRFSAERPKGSFSTLEIQRTEQGDSAMYLCASSSSREGAYEQYFGPGTRLTVT.

The chain couples TRBV15 to TRBJ2-4, with D possibly being TRBD1 (6 bases). The germline V gene encodes CDR1 LNHNV and CDR2 YYDKDF (reference sequence). V shed 5 bases and J shed 8 bases, with 13 bases lying between them. There are 13 residues in the CDR3. CDR3 DNA: TGTGCCACCAGCCGACAGGAGACGGACATTCAGTACTTC. Its protein product is CATSRQETDIQYF.

Only a few counts were recorded for this clonotype. The rearrangement uses TRBV5-6 and TRBJ2-2; D tentatively fits TRBD1 or TRBD2 (6 bases each). V lost 3 bases to trimming and J lost 3 bases, with 12 bases between them. The CDR3 has 15 residues. CDR1 is SGHDT, CDR2 YYEEEE, per germline. DNA of the CDR3: TGTGCCAGCAGCTCGGAGAGGGGGGACACCGGGGAGCTGTTTTTT. The encoded protein is CASSSERGDTGELFF.

There are a few counts of this clonotype. The chain recombines TRBV7-2 with TRBJ2-1; tentative D call: TRBD2 (5 bases). Germline V gene lookup returns CDR1 SGHTA and CDR2 FQGNSA. This CDR3 region has 17 residues. V lost 3 bases and J lost 0, with 15 bases in between. For the CDR3, the DNA is TGTGCCAGCAGCTTCACGAGGGCTCCGAGCTCCTACAATGAGCAGTTCTTC. The encoded protein is CASSFTRAPSSYNEQFF.

This clonotype was seen repeatedly, ten times or more. The V call is TRBV5-1, the J call TRBJ2-7, with D unclear. CDR3 size: 14 residues. Germline-derived CDR1 and CDR2 are SGHRS and YFSETQ. Trimming left V 0 bases short and J 2 bases short, with 9 bases between. The CDR3 coding sequence is TGCGCCAGCAGCTTGGTTAGCAGAGCCTACGAGCAGTACTTC. It codes for CASSLVSRAYEQYF.

This clonotype appeared a single time. The chain is built from TRBV20-1 and TRBJ1-1, with TRBD1 matching over 10 bases. With 6 bases clipped from V and 3 bases from J, the junction kept 10 bases outside the gene matches. CDR3 length equals 15 residues. Germline values: CDR1 DFQATT, CDR2 SNEGSKA (reference sequence). The CDR3 loop reads CSAGNPGTGDTEAFF. CDR3 nucleotides: TGCAGTGCCGGAAACCCCGGGACAGGGGACACTGAAGCTTTCTTT.

J is TRBJ2-3 and V is TRBV20-1, with no clear D. Germline-derived CDR1 and CDR2 are DFQATT and SNEGSKA (reference sequence). V lost 6 bases, J lost 5 bases, and 12 bases lay in between. This CDR3 region has 12 residues. The CDR3 DNA reads TGCAGTGCCTCCAGACAAGGAGATACGCAGTATTTT. Translated, it gives CSASRQGDTQYF.

About this clonotype itself: The junction differs from germline at one of its ends, possibly a read error. J is TRBJ2-7 and V is TRBV7-3; D possibly corresponds to TRBD1 (5 bases). This CDR3 is built from 12 residues. Germline CDR1 reads SGHTA; CDR2 reads FQGTGA. The CDR3, as DNA: TGTGCCAGCAGCGGAGACGGACACCAGATGGACTTC. Translating gives CASSGDGHQMDF.

This clonotype was seen a handful of times. This sequence joins TRBV7-2 and TRBJ2-3; maybe TRBD1 (5 bases). The CDR3 loop spans 16 amino acids. In germline, CDR1 is SGHTA, CDR2 FQGNSA. Trimming shortened V by 0 bases and J by 0 bases, and 10 bases separated the two germline ends. The CDR3 is CASSLAGQTSTDTQYF. CDR3 in DNA: TGTGCCAGCAGCTTAGCGGGGCAGACTAGCACAGATACGCAGTATTTT.

The rearrangement joins TRBV6-5 to TRBJ1-2, with D tentatively TRBD1 (5 bases). Per germline, CDR1 MNHEY and CDR2 SVGAGI. The CDR3 is 11 amino acids. V was cut by 6 bases and J by 7 bases, with 9 bases left in between. The CDR3 reads CASRTVRGYTF. CDR3 sequence (DNA): TGTGCCAGCAGGACAGTTCGTGGCTACACCTTC.

CDR3 loop: CASSHEPPGTGELFF. The CDR3 DNA follows: TGTGCCAGCAGCCACGAGCCCCCGGGGACCGGGGAGCTGTTTTTT. The V gene is TRBV14, the J gene TRBJ2-2; a weak D match, TRBD2 (5 bases). Per the germline V gene, CDR1 is SGHDN and CDR2 is FVKESK. The CDR3 has 15 amino acids. The V end was cut by 3 bases, the J end by 5 bases, with 13 bases between. Drawing the rest from reference TRBV14 and TRBJ2-2, the complete variable domain is EAGVTQFPSHSVIEKGQTVTLRCDPISGHDNLYWYRRVMGKEIKFLLHFVKESKQDESGMPNNRFLAERTGGTYSTLKVQPAELEDSGVYFCASSHEPPGTGELFFGEGSRLTVL.

This clonotype turned up a few times. The chain carries TRBV28 and TRBJ2-3; TRBD2 matches 8 bases. The germline V gene encodes CDR1 MDHEN and CDR2 SYDVKM. The CDR3 totals 15 residues. The ends lost 7 bases at V and 1 base at J; junction bases unmatched: 7. The DNA for the CDR3 is TGTGCCAGCACCACGGGACTAGTGGGCACAGATACGCAGTATTTT. Translated, it gives CASTTGLVGTDTQYF.

The genes are TRBV5-1 and TRBJ2-2; TRBD1 aligns across 9 bases. The CDR3 has 16 amino acids. J gave up 1 base and V 4 bases, and 5 bases lay outside the gene matches. Per germline, CDR1 SGHRS and CDR2 YFSETQ. CDR3 DNA sequence: TGCGCCAGCAGCGCCCTGGGACAGGGGAACACCGGGGAGCTGTTTTTT. Its protein is CASSALGQGNTGELFF.